Listed here are 20 T cell receptor beta chains from one sample, sequenced in a study of T cell repertoires in cytomegalovirus infection. TCRdb passed the reads through MiXCR, listing each CDR3 protein once. The sample lists around 500,000 distinct CDR3 sequences, 40% to 50% seen once, with roughly two fifths in the top ten. No antigen has been assigned to these receptors. Sequencing was performed on cultured PBMCs, taken from culture after CMV antigen stimulation. Receptor source: a human donor in good health (CMV status not recorded). Some clones in this sample may be carry-over from other donors' samples.

This clonotype showed up just a few times. This chain joins TRBV7-2 and TRBJ2-3, with D possibly being TRBD1 (6 bases). The CDR3 loop spans 13 amino acids. From germline, CDR1 is SGHTA and CDR2 FQGNSA. V gave up 5 bases and J gave up 5 bases, with 11 bases separating them. CDR3 nucleotide sequence: TGTGCCAGCAGCGTACAGGGCGGAGATACGCAGTATTTT. This translates into CASSVQGGDTQYF. The full variable domain, its missing parts supplied by reference TRBV7-2 and TRBJ2-3, is GAGVSQSPSNKVTEKGKDVELRCDPISGHTALYWYRQSLGQGLEFLIYFQGNSAPDKSGLPSDRFSAERTGGSVSTLTIQRTQQEDSAVYLCASSVQGGDTQYFGPGTRLTVL.

V is TRBV10-3 and J is TRBJ2-1; 11 nucleotides agree with TRBD2. Germline loops: CDR1 ENHRY, CDR2 SYGVKD. This CDR3 has 14 residues. The V segment lost 10 bases and the J segment 8 bases; nucleotides outside the gene matches: 10. The CDR3 sequence is CATQPGLAAHEQFF. The CDR3 DNA is TGTGCCACGCAGCCGGGACTAGCGGCACATGAGCAGTTCTTC.

This sequence joins TRBV7-8 and TRBJ1-2; D unclear. CDR1 and CDR2 from the germline V gene are SGHVS and FQNEAQ. V lost 1 base to trimming and J lost 2 bases, with 5 bases between them. The CDR3 covers 13 residues. DNA of the CDR3: TGTGCCAGCAGCTTAGAGCCGAACTATGGCTACACCTTC. Amino acids: CASSLEPNYGYTF.

This clonotype was detected a few times. CDR3 region: CASSGGQGGVGTEAFF. The CDR3, as DNA: TGTGCCAGCAGTGGAGGACAGGGGGGGGTTGGCACTGAAGCTTTCTTT. V and J are TRBV6-1 and TRBJ1-1, with 10 positions matching TRBD1. This CDR3 region has 16 residues. The germline CDR1 and CDR2 sequences are MNHNS and SASEGT. After removal of 4 bases from V and 4 bases from J, the junction contained 9 bases not matched to a gene.

This rearrangement joins TRBV27 to TRBJ1-5; TRBD1 matches at 9 bases. Germline V gene sequence: CDR1 MNHEY, CDR2 SMNVEV (reference sequence). V dropped 6 bases and J dropped 0; count of bases not matched to a gene: 6. This CDR3 has 16 amino acids. The CDR3 loop is CASSRDRAYSNQPQHF. The CDR3 DNA reads TGTGCCAGCAGCCGGGACAGGGCTTATAGCAATCAGCCCCAGCATTTT.

This sequence joins TRBV5-1 and TRBJ2-2; TRBD2 agrees at 9 bases. CDR1 and CDR2 (germline): SGHRS, YFSETQ. The V and J ends lost 4 bases and 4 bases, in that order; junction bases with no gene match: 5. The CDR3 loop spans 15 amino acids. CDR3 in amino acids: CASSRSGGLTGELFF. The CDR3 DNA is TGCGCCAGCAGCCGTAGCGGGGGCCTCACCGGGGAGCTGTTTTTT. Full variable domain (missing parts from reference TRBV5-1 and TRBJ2-2): KAGVTQTPRYLIKTRGQQVTLSCSPISGHRSVSWYQQTPGQGLQFLFEYFSETQRNKGNFPGRFSGRQFSNSRSEMNVSTLELGDSALYLCASSRSGGLTGELFFGEGSRLTVL.

The chain combines TRBV7-2 with TRBJ2-1; D tentatively fits TRBD1 or TRBD2 (5 bases each). Germline lookup yields CDR1 SGHTA and CDR2 FQGNSA. This CDR3 has 15 residues. Between the trimmed V and J ends, which lost 5 bases and 2 bases, there was a span of 13 bases. The CDR3 coding sequence is TGTGCCAGCAGCGAGGGACGAGGAGCCTACAATGAGCAGTTCTTC. This translates into CASSEGRGAYNEQFF. Supplemented by reference TRBV7-2 and TRBJ2-1, the full variable domain reads GAGVSQSPSNKVTEKGKDVELRCDPISGHTALYWYRQSLGQGLEFLIYFQGNSAPDKSGLPSDRFSAERTGGSVSTLTIQRTQQEDSAVYLCASSEGRGAYNEQFFGPGTRLTVL.

In its sample, this clonotype was seen a few times. The chain uses TRBV7-8 and TRBJ2-7, with 9 nucleotides matching TRBD1. In germline, CDR1 is SGHVS, CDR2 FQNEAQ. V shed 1 base and J 3 bases; nucleotides not matched to a gene: 7. The CDR3 sequence is 16 residues long. The CDR3 region has the DNA TGTGCCAGCAGCTTAGGTACAGGGGGCGTTAGCTACGAGCAGTACTTC. This gives the protein CASSLGTGGVSYEQYF.

This clonotype has more than one count but fewer than ten. The chain employs TRBV10-3 and TRBJ1-3, with TRBD1 as a possible D gene (5 bases). CDR3 length: 15 amino acids. Germline lookup yields CDR1 ENHRY and CDR2 SYGVKD. The V gene lost 6 bases and the J gene lost 2 bases, with 14 bases spanning the gap. The CDR3 reads CAISTNRPPGNTIYF. The CDR3 nucleotides are TGTGCCATCAGCACAAACAGGCCCCCTGGAAACACCATATATTTT.

The genes are TRBV6-5 and TRBJ2-1; 14 bases align to TRBD2. Germline values: CDR1 MNHEY, CDR2 SVGAGI. V lost 6 bases and J lost 9; bases outside the gene matches: 4. The CDR3 runs 14 residues. The CDR3 sequence: CASRGLAGVGEQFF. The CDR3 DNA sequence: TGTGCCAGCAGGGGACTAGCGGGGGTGGGTGAGCAGTTCTTC.

This clonotype was picked up a small number of times. The rearrangement uses TRBV7-2 and TRBJ2-7; D unresolved. Germline loops: CDR1 SGHTA, CDR2 FQGNSA. Trimming removed 1 base from V and 2 bases from J, with 12 bases in between. The CDR3 is 15 residues long. Here the CDR3 DNA reads TGTGCCAGCAGCTTAGATGCGTCCTGGGCCTACGAGCAGTACTTC. Its protein product is CASSLDASWAYEQYF.

This clonotype was counted at least ten times. This chain links TRBV7-2 with TRBJ2-3; 7 bases match TRBD2. The CDR3 is made up of 15 amino acids. V lost 0 bases to trimming and J lost 0 bases; unmatched junction nucleotides: 0. Looked up from germline, CDR1 is SGHTA and CDR2 is FQGNSA. The CDR3 coding sequence is TGTGCCAGCAGCTTAGCTAGCGGGAGCACAGATACGCAGTATTTT. As protein: CASSLASGSTDTQYF.

The CDR3 nucleotides read TGTGCCAGCAGCCAAGGGACACCCTACGAGCAGTACTTC. Encoded protein: CASSQGTPYEQYF. The chain is built from TRBV7-8 and TRBJ2-7; the D gene is possibly TRBD1 (6 bases). The V end was cut by 5 bases, the J end by 2 bases, with 10 bases between. The CDR3 length is 13 residues. CDR1 is SGHVS and CDR2 is FQNEAQ in the germline V gene.

V is TRBV7-6 and J is TRBJ1-5; D is uncertain. The V and J ends lost 5 bases and 9 bases respectively, with 14 bases between them. CDR1 and CDR2 from the germline V gene are SGHVS and FNYEAQ. The CDR3 totals 13 residues. CDR3 in amino acids: CASSGGEFRPQHF. CDR3 nucleotides: TGTGCCAGCAGCGGTGGGGAGTTCAGGCCCCAGCATTTT.

The chain recombines TRBV15 with TRBJ2-5; 8 bases map to TRBD2. The CDR3 is made up of 15 amino acids. With V trimmed by 5 bases and J by 2 bases, 7 bases remained unmatched. Germline CDR1 and CDR2: LNHNV and YYDKDF (reference sequence). The chain's CDR3 is CATSPLAGTQETQYF. CDR3 nucleotide sequence: TGTGCCACCAGCCCCTTAGCGGGGACTCAAGAGACCCAGTACTTC.

This clonotype was observed a few times. V and J are TRBV7-2 and TRBJ2-1; no clear D gene. Germline CDR1 is SGHTA and CDR2 is FQGNSA. This CDR3 spans 13 amino acids. The V end was cut by 3 bases, the J end by 0 bases, with 3 bases between. The CDR3 here is CASSFISYNEQFF. Here the CDR3 DNA reads TGTGCCAGCAGCTTCATCTCCTACAATGAGCAGTTCTTC.

This clonotype was picked up a small number of times. V and J are TRBV7-9 and TRBJ2-2; a possible D gene is TRBD2 (6 bases). CDR3 length: 17 residues. The germline V gene encodes CDR1 SEHNR and CDR2 FQNEAQ (reference sequence). V lost 6 bases and J lost 2, with 19 bases in between. This chain's CDR3 is CASRYARRGSNTGELFF. CDR3 DNA sequence: TGTGCCAGCAGGTACGCGCGACGGGGGAGCAACACCGGGGAGCTGTTTTTT.

V gene TRBV11-1 combines with J gene TRBJ2-3; tentatively, D is TRBD1 (5 bases). Trimming removed 9 bases at V and 2 bases at J, with 15 bases between. The CDR3 has 14 amino acids. Germline V gene lookup returns CDR1 SGHAT and CDR2 FQDESV (reference sequence). CDR3 residues: CASRVNRLTDTQYF. For the CDR3, the DNA is TGTGCCAGTCGCGTGAACAGGCTCACAGATACGCAGTATTTT. Together with reference TRBV11-1 and TRBJ2-3, the CDR3 gives the full variable domain: EAEVAQSPRYKITEKSQAVAFWCDPISGHATLYWYRQILGQGPELLVQFQDESVVDDSQLPKDRFSAERLKGVDSTLKIQPAELGDSAMYLCASRVNRLTDTQYFGPGTRLTVL.

V gene TRBV10-3 combines with J gene TRBJ2-1; the match to TRBD2 covers 11 bases. This CDR3 spans 14 amino acids. The V gene end was trimmed by 10 bases and the J gene end by 5 bases; junction bases not matched to a gene: 7. Per germline, CDR1 ENHRY and CDR2 SYGVKD. DNA of the CDR3: TGTGCCACAGAGACTAGCGGGAACCACAATGAGCAGTTCTTC. The encoded protein is CATETSGNHNEQFF.

V gene TRBV7-9 combines with J gene TRBJ1-5; D is uncertain. This CDR3 contains 13 residues. Looked up from germline, CDR1 is SEHNR and CDR2 is FQNEAQ (reference sequence). Trimming took 7 bases from V and 2 from J, leaving 9 bases between them. The CDR3 DNA sequence: TGTGCCAGCACCCCCGACCGCAATCAGCCCCAGCATTTT. Protein: CASTPDRNQPQHF. Looking up the rest from reference TRBV7-9 and TRBJ1-5 gives the full variable domain: DTGVSQNPRHKITKRGQNVTFRCDPISEHNRLYWYRQTLGQGPEFLTYFQNEAQLEKSRLLSDRFSAERPKGSFSTLEIQRTEQGDSAMYLCASTPDRNQPQHFGDGTRLSIL.